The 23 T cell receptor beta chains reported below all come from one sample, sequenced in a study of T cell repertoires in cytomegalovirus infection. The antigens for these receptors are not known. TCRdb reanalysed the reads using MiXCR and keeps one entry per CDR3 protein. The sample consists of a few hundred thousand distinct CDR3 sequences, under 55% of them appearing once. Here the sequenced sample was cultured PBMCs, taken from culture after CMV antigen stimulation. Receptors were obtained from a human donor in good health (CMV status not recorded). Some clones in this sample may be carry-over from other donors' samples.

CDR3: CASSIVVGSDGHSNQPQHF. CDR3 DNA: TGTGCCAGTAGTATAGTAGTGGGATCCGACGGGCATAGCAATCAGCCCCAGCATTTT. The rearrangement links TRBV19 to TRBJ1-5, with D uncertain. The V gene's germline CDR1 is LNHDA and CDR2 SQIVND (reference sequence). With 1 base removed from V and 0 bases from J, the gap between germline ends came to 19 bases. The CDR3 contains 19 residues.

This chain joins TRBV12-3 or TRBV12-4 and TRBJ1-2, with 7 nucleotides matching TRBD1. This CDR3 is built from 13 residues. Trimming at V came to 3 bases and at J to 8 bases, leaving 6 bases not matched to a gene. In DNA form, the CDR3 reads TGTGCCAGCAGTTTTGACAGGGTGAACGGCTACACCTTC. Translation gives CASSFDRVNGYTF.

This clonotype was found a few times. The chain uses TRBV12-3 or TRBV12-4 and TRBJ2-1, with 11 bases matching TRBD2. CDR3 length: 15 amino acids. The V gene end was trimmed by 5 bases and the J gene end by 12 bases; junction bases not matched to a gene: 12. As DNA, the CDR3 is TGTGCCAGCAGTCCGACTAGCGGGATCGGGGGGGCGCAGTTCTTC. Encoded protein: CASSPTSGIGGAQFF.

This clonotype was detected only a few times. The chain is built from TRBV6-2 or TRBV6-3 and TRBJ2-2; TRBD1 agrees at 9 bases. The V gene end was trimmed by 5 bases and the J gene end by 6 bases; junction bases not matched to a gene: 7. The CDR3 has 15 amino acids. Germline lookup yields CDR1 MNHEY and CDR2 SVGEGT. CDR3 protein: CASSQQGAFAGELFF. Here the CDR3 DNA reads TGTGCCAGCAGTCAACAGGGGGCGTTCGCCGGGGAGCTGTTTTTT.

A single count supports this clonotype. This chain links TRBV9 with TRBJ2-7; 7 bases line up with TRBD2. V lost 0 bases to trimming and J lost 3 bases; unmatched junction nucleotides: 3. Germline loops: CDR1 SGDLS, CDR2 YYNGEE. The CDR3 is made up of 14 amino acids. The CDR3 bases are TGTGCCAGCAGCGTAGCCCGGGAGGACTACGAGCAGTACTTC. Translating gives CASSVAREDYEQYF. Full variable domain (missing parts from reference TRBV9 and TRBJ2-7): DSGVTQTPKHLITATGQRVTLRCSPRSGDLSVYWYQQSLDQGLQFLIQYYNGEERAKGNILERFSAQQFPDLHSELNLSSLELGDSALYFCASSVAREDYEQYFGPGTRLTVT.

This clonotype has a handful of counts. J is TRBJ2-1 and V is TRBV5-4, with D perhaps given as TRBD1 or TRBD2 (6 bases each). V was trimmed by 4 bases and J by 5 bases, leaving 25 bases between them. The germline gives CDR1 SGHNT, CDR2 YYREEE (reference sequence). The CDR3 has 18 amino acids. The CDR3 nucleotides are TGTGCCAGCAGCCCATTTACTGGGGGGCCCTCTGCACACAATGAGCAGTTCTTC. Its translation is CASSPFTGGPSAHNEQFF.

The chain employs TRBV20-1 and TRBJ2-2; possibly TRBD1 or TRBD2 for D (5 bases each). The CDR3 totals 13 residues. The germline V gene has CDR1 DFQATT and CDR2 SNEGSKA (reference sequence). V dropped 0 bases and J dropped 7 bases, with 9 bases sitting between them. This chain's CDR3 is CSARDGGDGELFF. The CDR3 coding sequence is TGCAGTGCTAGAGATGGGGGTGACGGGGAGCTGTTTTTT.

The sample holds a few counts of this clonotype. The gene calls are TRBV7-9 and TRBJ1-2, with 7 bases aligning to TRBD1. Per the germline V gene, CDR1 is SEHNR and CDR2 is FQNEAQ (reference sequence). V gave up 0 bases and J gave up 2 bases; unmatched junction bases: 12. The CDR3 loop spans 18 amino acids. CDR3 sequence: CASSLALRQGNGNYGYTF. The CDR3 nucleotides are TGTGCCAGCAGCTTAGCCCTACGACAGGGAAATGGGAACTATGGCTACACCTTC. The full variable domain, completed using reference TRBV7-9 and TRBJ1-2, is DTGVSQNPRHKITKRGQNVTFRCDPISEHNRLYWYRQTLGQGPEFLTYFQNEAQLEKSRLLSDRFSAERPKGSFSTLEIQRTEQGDSAMYLCASSLALRQGNGNYGYTFGSGTRLTVV.

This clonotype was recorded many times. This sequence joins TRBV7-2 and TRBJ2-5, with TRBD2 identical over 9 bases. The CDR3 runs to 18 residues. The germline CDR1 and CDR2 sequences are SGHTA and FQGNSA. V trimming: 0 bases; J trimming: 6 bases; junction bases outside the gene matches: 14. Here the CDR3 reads CASSLAGPGAGGLKTQYF. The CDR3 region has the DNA TGTGCCAGCAGCTTAGCGGGCCCTGGAGCGGGGGGCCTGAAGACCCAGTACTTC.

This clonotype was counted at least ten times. CDR3 DNA sequence: TGTGCCAGCAGCCGTAGGGACCTCGGGGTAGAGACCCAGTACTTC. Translated, it gives CASSRRDLGVETQYF. The chain couples TRBV7-2 to TRBJ2-5; D possibly uses TRBD1 or TRBD2 (5 bases each). The CDR3 sequence is 15 residues long. Germline lookup yields CDR1 SGHTA and CDR2 FQGNSA. V was pared by 5 bases and J by 4 bases, with 17 bases between.

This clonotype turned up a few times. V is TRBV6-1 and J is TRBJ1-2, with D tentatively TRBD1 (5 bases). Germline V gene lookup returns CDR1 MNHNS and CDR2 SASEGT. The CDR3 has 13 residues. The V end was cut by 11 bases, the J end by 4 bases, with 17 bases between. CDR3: CAAEQVRLYGYTF. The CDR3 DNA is TGTGCCGCGGAACAGGTTCGTCTCTATGGCTACACCTTC.

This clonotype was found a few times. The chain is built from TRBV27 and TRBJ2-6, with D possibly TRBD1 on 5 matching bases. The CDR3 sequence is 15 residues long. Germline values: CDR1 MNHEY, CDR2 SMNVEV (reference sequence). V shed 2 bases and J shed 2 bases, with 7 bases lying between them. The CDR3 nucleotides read TGTGCCAGCAGTTTAGGCAGGGCTGGGGCCAACGTCCTGACTTTC. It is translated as CASSLGRAGANVLTF.

The CDR3 nucleotides read TGTGCCAGCAGCTTAGGCTCACTGGTACAAGAGACCCAGTACTTC. Amino acid sequence: CASSLGSLVQETQYF. The chain employs TRBV7-2 and TRBJ2-5, with no clear D. The CDR3 covers 15 residues. The V and J ends lost 1 base and 2 bases respectively, with 11 bases between them. Germline CDR1 reads SGHTA; CDR2 reads FQGNSA.

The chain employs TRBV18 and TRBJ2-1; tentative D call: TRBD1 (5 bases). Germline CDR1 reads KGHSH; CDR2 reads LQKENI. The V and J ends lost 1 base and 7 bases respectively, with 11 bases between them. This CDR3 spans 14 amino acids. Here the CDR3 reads CASSPLAGPNEQFF. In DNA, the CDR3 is TGTGCCAGCTCACCACTGGCAGGGCCAAATGAGCAGTTCTTC.

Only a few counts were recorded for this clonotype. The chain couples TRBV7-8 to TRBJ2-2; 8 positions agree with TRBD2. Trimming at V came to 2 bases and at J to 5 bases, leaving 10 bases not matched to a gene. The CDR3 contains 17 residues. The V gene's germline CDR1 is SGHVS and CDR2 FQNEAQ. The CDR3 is CASSLRSGRRPTGELFF. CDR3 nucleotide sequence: TGTGCCAGCAGCTTAAGAAGCGGGAGACGCCCGACCGGGGAGCTGTTTTTT.

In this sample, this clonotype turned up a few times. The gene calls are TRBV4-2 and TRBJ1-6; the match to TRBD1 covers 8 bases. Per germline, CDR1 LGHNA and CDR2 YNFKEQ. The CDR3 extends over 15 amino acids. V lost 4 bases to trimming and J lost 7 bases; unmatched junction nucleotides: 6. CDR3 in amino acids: CASSPDRAANSPLHF. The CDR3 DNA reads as TGTGCCAGCAGCCCGGACAGGGCAGCGAATTCACCCCTCCACTTT.

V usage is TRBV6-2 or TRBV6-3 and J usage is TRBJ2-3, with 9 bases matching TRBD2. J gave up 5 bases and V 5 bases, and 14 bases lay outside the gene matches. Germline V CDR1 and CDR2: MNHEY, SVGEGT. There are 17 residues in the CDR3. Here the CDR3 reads CASSPPRAGGPRDTQYF. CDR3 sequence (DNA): TGTGCCAGCAGTCCACCACGAGCGGGAGGCCCTAGAGATACGCAGTATTTT.

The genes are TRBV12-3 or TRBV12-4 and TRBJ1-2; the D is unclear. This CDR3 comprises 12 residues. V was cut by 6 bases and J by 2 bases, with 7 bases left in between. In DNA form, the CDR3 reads TGTGCCAGCAGGGTTGGAAACTATGGCTACACCTTC. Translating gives CASRVGNYGYTF.

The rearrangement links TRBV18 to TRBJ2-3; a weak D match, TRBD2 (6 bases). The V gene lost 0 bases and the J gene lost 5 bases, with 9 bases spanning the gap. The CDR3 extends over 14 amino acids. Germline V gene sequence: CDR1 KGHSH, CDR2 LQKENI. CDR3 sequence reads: CASSPPEGQDTQYF. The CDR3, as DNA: TGTGCCAGCTCACCACCGGAGGGGCAAGATACGCAGTATTTT.

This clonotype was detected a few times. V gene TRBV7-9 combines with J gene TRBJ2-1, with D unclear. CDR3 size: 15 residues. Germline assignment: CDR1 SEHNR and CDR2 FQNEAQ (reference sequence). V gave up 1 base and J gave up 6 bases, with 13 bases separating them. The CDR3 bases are TGTGCCAGCAGCTTAGTTCAGAAACCGACCAATGAGCAGTTCTTC. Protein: CASSLVQKPTNEQFF.

This chain's CDR3 is CASSQDPRVGDTQYF. The CDR3 DNA is TGTGCCAGCAGCCAAGATCCAAGGGTTGGAGATACGCAGTATTTT. The chain recombines TRBV4-2 with TRBJ2-3; D unclear. V gave up 0 bases and J gave up 5 bases, with 12 bases separating them. Germline loops: CDR1 LGHNA, CDR2 YNFKEQ. The CDR3 consists of 15 residues.

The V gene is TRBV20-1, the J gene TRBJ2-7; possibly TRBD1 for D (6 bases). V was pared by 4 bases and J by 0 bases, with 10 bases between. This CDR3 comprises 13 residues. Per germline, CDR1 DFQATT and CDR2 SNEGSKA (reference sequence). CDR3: CSANRESSYEQYF. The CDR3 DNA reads TGCAGTGCTAACAGGGAATCCTCCTACGAGCAGTACTTC.

CDR3 DNA sequence: TGCGCCAGCAGCCAACCCGGACAGACTGAAGCTTTCTTT. Translating it yields CASSQPGQTEAFF. The chain uses TRBV4-1 and TRBJ1-1; D is possibly TRBD1 (6 bases). V was cut by 2 bases and J by 5 bases, with 9 bases left in between. Germline V gene lookup returns CDR1 MGHRA and CDR2 YSYEKL. The CDR3 is 13 residues long.